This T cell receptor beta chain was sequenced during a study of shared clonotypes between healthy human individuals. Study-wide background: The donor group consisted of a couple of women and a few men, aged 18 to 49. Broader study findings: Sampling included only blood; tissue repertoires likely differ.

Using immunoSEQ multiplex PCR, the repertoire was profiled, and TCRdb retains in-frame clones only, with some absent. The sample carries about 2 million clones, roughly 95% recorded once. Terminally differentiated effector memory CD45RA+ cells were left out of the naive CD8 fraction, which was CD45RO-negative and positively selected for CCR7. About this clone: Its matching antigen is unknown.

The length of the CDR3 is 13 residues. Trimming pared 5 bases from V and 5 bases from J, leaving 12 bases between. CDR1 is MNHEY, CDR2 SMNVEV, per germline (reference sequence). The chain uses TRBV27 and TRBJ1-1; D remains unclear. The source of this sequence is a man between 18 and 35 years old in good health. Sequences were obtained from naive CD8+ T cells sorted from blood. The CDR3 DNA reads TGTGCCAGCAGTCCCCGCCCCGGGACTGAAGCTTTCTTT. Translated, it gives CASSPRPGTEAFF.